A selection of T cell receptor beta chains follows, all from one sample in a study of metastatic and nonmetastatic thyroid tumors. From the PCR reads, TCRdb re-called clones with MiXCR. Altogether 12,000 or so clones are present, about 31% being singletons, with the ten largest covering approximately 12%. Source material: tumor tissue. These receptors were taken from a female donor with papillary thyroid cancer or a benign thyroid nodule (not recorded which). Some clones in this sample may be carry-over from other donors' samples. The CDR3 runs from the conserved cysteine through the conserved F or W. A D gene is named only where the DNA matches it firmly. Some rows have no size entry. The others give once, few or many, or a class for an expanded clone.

CASSEGTGLNDQPQHF | TGTGCCAGCAGTGAGGGGACAGGGCTAAATGATCAGCCCCAGCATTTT | TRBJ1-5 | TRBD1 | medium-sized | TRBV6-1
CASSPGPTEGYTF | TGTGCCAGCAGCCCGGGACCTACTGAGGGCTACACCTTC | TRBJ1-2 | . | . | TRBV7-9
CASSHTGTNFPDTQYF | TGTGCCAGCAGCCATACCGGGACTAATTTTCCAGATACGCAGTATTTT | TRBJ2-3 | TRBD2 | . | TRBV3-1
CASSPGQGQNQPQHF | TGTGCCAGCAGCCCCGGACAGGGGCAAAATCAGCCCCAGCATTTT | TRBJ1-5 | TRBD1 | medium-sized | TRBV6-1
CASRGMGLAGGRSYNEQFF | TGTGCCAGCAGAGGAATGGGACTAGCGGGAGGAAGATCCTACAATGAGCAGTTCTTC | TRBJ2-1 | TRBD2 | . | TRBV6-2/TRBV6-3
CASSPGTSGLNEQFF | TGTGCCAGCAGCCCCGGGACTAGCGGCCTCAATGAGCAGTTCTTC | TRBJ2-1 | TRBD2 | medium-sized | TRBV7-2
CSARVRGFGEQYF | TGCAGTGCTAGAGTCAGGGGGTTCGGTGAGCAGTACTTC | TRBJ2-7 | TRBD1 | . | TRBV20-1
CASSIFGSSRTDTQYF | TGTGCCAGTAGTATCTTTGGGAGTTCTAGGACAGATACGCAGTATTTT | TRBJ2-3 | . | many | TRBV19
CASSVDGYYEQYF | TGTGCCAGCAGCGTAGACGGGTACTACGAGCAGTACTTC | TRBJ2-7 | . | . | TRBV5-5
CASSDRLGSNEQFF | TGTGCCAGCAGTGACCGGCTGGGGTCCAATGAGCAGTTCTTC | TRBJ2-1 | . | . | TRBV6-4
CASSWGTEAFF | TGTGCCAGCAGCTGGGGCACTGAAGCTTTCTTT | TRBJ1-1 | . | medium-sized | TRBV6-1
CASSLLDYPETQYF | TGTGCCAGCAGCTTACTCGACTACCCAGAGACCCAGTACTTC | TRBJ2-5 | . | once | TRBV7-2
CASSVGSKGSGRAPGEQFF | TGTGCCAGCAGCGTAGGTTCGAAGGGGAGCGGGAGGGCCCCTGGAGAGCAGTTCTTC | TRBJ2-1 | TRBD2 | few | TRBV9
CASSLVGATGVSNEKLFF | TGTGCCAGCAGCCTAGTAGGTGCGACCGGGGTTTCTAATGAAAAACTGTTTTTT | TRBJ1-4 | . | . | TRBV11-1
CASSPSQSGANVLTF | TGTGCCAGCTCACCATCTCAGTCTGGGGCCAACGTCCTGACTTTC | TRBJ2-6 | . | once | TRBV18
CASSLGVGENEQYF | TGTGCCAGCAGCTTAGGGGTAGGGGAAAACGAGCAGTACTTC | TRBJ2-7 | . | . | TRBV7-9
CASTVSVGGQAHEKLFF | TGTGCCAGCACCGTCTCAGTCGGGGGACAGGCCCATGAAAAACTGTTTTTT | TRBJ1-4 | TRBD1 | once | TRBV9
CSATESYNEQFF | TGCAGTGCTACTGAGTCCTACAATGAGCAGTTCTTC | TRBJ2-1 | . | . | TRBV20-1
CAWSPPRTASVQPQHF | TGTGCCTGGAGTCCACCTCGGACAGCGTCGGTTCAGCCCCAGCATTTT | TRBJ1-5 | . | . | TRBV30
CASTAGADTQYF | TGTGCCAGCACCGCAGGGGCAGATACGCAGTATTTT | TRBJ2-3 | . | medium-sized | TRBV7-9
CASSFAGGDTGELFF | TGTGCCAGCAGCTTTGCGGGGGGGGACACCGGGGAGCTGTTTTTT | TRBJ2-2 | TRBD2 | . | TRBV7-2
CASKQTAQLTDTQYF | TGCGCCAGCAAACAGACAGCGCAACTCACAGATACGCAGTATTTT | TRBJ2-3 | . | many | TRBV5-1
CASRMRRGYNEQFF | TGTGCCAGTAGGATGCGGAGGGGTTACAATGAGCAGTTCTTC | TRBJ2-1 | . | few | TRBV19
CASSFRQGAGYTF | TGTGCCAGCAGCTTCAGACAGGGGGCTGGCTACACCTTC | TRBJ1-2 | TRBD1 | . | TRBV7-2
CASSPRVLEKLFF | TGTGCCAGCAGCCCGAGGGTATTGGAAAAACTGTTTTTT | TRBJ1-4 | . | . | TRBV6-2/TRBV6-3
CASSRTGTTSEQYF | TGTGCCAGCAGTCGTACCGGGACTACTAGCGAGCAGTACTTC | TRBJ2-7 | TRBD2 | . | TRBV27
CASSSGLFGGVEETQYF | TGTGCCAGCAGCTCGGGACTCTTCGGCGGAGTCGAAGAGACCCAGTACTTC | TRBJ2-5 | . | . | TRBV6-1
CASSIQRGRRRTGELFF | TGTGCCAGTAGTATACAGAGGGGGCGGCGGAGGACCGGGGAGCTGTTTTTT | TRBJ2-2 | TRBD1 | many | TRBV19
CASSLEQGARSDTQYF | TGCGCCAGCAGCCTCGAACAGGGGGCAAGGTCAGATACGCAGTATTTT | TRBJ2-3 | TRBD1 | medium-sized | TRBV5-1
CASSLGASGGETQYF | TGTGCCAGCAGCTTAGGTGCTAGTGGGGGAGAGACCCAGTACTTC | TRBJ2-5 | . | . | TRBV7-2
CASSEQPYEQYF | TGTGCCAGCAGTGAACAACCCTACGAGCAGTACTTC | TRBJ2-7 | . | few | TRBV2
CASSSRQGTFSGGPVGELFF | TGTGCCAGCAGCAGTCGACAGGGGACGTTTTCGGGAGGGCCTGTCGGGGAGCTGTTTTTT | TRBJ2-2 | . | . | TRBV5-8
CASSGREKTEAFF | TGTGCCAGCAGTGGACGGGAGAAGACTGAAGCTTTCTTT | TRBJ1-1 | . | . | TRBV27
CASSAGLAVSYNEQFF | TGTGCCAGCAGCGCAGGACTAGCGGTCTCCTACAATGAGCAGTTCTTC | TRBJ2-1 | TRBD2 | medium-sized | TRBV9
CASRRRAGGETQYF | TGTGCAAGCAGGCGGAGAGCGGGGGGAGAGACCCAGTACTTC | TRBJ2-5 | TRBD2 | . | TRBV6-1
CASSPSSYEQYF | TGCGCCAGCAGCCCGAGCTCCTACGAGCAGTACTTC | TRBJ2-7 | . | . | TRBV5-1
CASSLASATNTGELFF | TGTGCCAGCAGTTTGGCTAGCGCAACGAACACCGGGGAGCTGTTTTTT | TRBJ2-2 | . | few | TRBV28
CSARVADSYNEQFF | TGCAGTGCTAGAGTAGCGGACTCCTACAATGAGCAGTTCTTC | TRBJ2-1 | . | . | TRBV20-1
CASSQGEAYEQYF | TGTGCCAGCAGCCAAGGCGAGGCCTACGAGCAGTACTTC | TRBJ2-7 | . | . | TRBV3-1
CASSYSRAVKETQYF | TGTGCCAGCAGTTACTCGAGAGCAGTCAAAGAGACCCAGTACTTT | TRBJ2-5 | . | . | TRBV6-2/TRBV6-3
CASSLGAGDTQYF | TGTGCCAGCAGCCTTGGGGCGGGAGATACGCAGTATTTT | TRBJ2-3 | . | . | TRBV6-2/TRBV6-3
CASSLLDGGNQPQHF | TGTGCCAGCAGCTTATTGGATGGGGGGAATCAGCCCCAGCATTTT | TRBJ1-5 | . | . | TRBV5-5